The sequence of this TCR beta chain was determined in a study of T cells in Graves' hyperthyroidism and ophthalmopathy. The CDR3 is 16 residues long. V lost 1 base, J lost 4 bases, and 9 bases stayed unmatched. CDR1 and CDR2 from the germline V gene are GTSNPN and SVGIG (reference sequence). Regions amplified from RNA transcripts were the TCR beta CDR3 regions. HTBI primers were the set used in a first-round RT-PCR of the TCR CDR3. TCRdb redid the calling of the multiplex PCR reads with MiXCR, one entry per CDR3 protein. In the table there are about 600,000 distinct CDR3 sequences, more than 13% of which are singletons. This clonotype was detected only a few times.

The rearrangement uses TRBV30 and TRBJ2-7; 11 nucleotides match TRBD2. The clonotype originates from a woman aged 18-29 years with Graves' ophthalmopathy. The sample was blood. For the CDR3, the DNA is TGTGCCTGGAGTGATTTAGCGGGAGGGCCGGTATACGAGCAGTACTTC. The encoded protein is CAWSDLAGGPVYEQYF.